The clone carrying this T cell receptor beta chain was counted once. The antigen is not known. This sample is drawn from a study of cytomegalovirus exposure and HLA in healthy donors. Sequencing used immunoSEQ multiplex PCR; TCRdb keeps in-frame clones, though not all of them. The table includes 130,000 or so clones, roughly 89% detected once. An approximately 120-subject validation cohort, separate from the approximately 670-subject first cohort, supplied the donors. Trimming shortened V by 1 base and J by 8 bases, and 14 bases separated the two germline ends. The germline V gene has CDR1 SGHAT and CDR2 FQNNGV. CDR3 length equals 15 residues. Study-level points and caveats: CMV antigen specificity of a few CMV-associated chains was confirmed in vitro.

This chain links TRBV11-2 with TRBJ1-4, with D possibly TRBD1 on 6 matching bases. Sequenced material: PBMCs. The receptor was derived from a young man in good health and CMV-seronegative. This CDR3 is CASSLVGGRGEKLFF. In DNA, the CDR3 is TGTGCCAGCAGCTTAGTAGGGGGTAGGGGCGAAAAACTGTTTTTT.